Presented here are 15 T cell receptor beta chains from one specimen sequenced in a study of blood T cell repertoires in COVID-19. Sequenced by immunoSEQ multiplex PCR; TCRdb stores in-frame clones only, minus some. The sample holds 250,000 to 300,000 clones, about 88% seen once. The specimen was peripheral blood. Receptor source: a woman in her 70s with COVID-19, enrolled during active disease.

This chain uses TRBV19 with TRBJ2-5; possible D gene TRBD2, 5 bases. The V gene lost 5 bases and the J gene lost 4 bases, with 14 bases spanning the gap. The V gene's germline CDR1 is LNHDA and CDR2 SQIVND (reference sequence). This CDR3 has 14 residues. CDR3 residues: CASSHPGVIETQYF. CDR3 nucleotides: TGTGCCAGTAGTCATCCCGGGGTGATAGAGACCCAGTACTTC.

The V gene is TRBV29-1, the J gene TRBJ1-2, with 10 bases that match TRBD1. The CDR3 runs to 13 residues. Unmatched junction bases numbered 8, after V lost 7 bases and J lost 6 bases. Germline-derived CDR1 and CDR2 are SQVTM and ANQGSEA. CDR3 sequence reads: CSAVGQGTDGYTF. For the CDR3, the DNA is TGCAGCGCCGTGGGACAGGGGACCGATGGCTACACCTTC.

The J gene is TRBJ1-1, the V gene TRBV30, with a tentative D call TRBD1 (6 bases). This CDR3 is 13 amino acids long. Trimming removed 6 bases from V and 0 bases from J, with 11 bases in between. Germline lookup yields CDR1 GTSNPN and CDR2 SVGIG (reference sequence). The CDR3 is CACEDRLNTEAFF. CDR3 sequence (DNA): TGTGCCTGCGAAGACAGGTTGAACACTGAAGCTTTCTTT.

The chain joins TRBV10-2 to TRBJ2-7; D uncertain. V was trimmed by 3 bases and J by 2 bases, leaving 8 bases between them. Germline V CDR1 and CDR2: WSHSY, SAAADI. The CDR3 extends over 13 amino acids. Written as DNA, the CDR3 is TGCGCCAGCAGTGAAGGCCGGGCCTACGAGCAGTACTTC. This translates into CASSEGRAYEQYF.

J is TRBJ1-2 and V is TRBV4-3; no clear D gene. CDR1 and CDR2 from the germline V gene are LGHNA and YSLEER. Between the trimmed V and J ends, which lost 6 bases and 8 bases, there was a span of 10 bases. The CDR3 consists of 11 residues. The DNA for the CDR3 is TGCGCCAGCAGTTCCAGGAACGGCTACACCTTC. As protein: CASSSRNGYTF.

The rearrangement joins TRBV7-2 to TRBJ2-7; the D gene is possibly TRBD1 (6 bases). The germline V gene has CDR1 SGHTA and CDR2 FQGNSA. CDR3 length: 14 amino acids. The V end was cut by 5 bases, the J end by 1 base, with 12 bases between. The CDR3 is CASSVGQSSYEQYF. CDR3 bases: TGTGCCAGCAGCGTAGGACAGAGTTCCTACGAGCAGTACTTC.

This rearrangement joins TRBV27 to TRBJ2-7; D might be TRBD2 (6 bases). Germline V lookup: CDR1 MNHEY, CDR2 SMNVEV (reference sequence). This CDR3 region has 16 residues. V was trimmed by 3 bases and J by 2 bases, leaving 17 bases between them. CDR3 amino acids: CASSLYGTVIPYEQYF. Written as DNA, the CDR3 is TGTGCCAGCAGTTTGTATGGGACTGTGATACCCTACGAGCAGTACTTC.

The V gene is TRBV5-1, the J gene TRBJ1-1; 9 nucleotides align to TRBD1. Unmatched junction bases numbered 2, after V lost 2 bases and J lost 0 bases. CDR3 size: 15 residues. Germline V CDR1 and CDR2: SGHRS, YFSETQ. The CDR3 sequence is CASSLTGGLNTEAFF. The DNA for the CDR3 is TGCGCCAGCAGCTTAACAGGGGGCCTGAACACTGAAGCTTTCTTT.

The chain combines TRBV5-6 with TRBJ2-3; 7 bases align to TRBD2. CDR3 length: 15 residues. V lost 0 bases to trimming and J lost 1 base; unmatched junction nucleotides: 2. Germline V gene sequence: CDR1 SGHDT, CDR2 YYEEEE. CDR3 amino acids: CASSLASGGTDTQYF. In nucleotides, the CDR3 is TGTGCCAGCAGCTTGGCCAGCGGGGGCACAGATACGCAGTATTTT. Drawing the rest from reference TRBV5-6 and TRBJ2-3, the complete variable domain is DAGVTQSPTHLIKTRGQQVTLRCSPKSGHDTVSWYQQALGQGPQFIFQYYEEEERQRGNFPDRFSGHQFPNYSSELNVNALLLGDSALYLCASSLASGGTDTQYFGPGTRLTVL.

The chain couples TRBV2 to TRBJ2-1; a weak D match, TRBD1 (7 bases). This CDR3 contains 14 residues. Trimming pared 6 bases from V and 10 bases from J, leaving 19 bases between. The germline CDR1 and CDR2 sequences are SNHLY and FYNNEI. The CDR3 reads CASRGGRQGLEQFF. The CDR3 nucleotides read TGTGCCAGCAGGGGCGGACGACAGGGACTCGAGCAGTTCTTC.

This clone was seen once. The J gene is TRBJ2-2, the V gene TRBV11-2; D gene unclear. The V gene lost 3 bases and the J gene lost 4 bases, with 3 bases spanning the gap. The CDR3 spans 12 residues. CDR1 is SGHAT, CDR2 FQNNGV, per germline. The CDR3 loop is CASSFSTGELFF. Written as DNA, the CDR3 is TGTGCCAGCAGCTTCTCCACCGGGGAGCTGTTTTTT.

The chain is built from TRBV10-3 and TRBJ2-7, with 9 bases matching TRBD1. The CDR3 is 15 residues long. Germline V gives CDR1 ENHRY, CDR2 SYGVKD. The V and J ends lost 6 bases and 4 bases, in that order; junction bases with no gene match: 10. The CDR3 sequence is CAIRTGGPNHYEQYF. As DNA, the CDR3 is TGTGCCATCAGAACAGGGGGCCCAAATCATTACGAGCAGTACTTC.

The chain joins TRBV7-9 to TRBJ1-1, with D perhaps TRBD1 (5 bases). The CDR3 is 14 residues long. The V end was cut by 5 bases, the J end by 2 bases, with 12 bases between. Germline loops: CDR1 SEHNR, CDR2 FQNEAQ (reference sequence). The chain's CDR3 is CASSSSTANTEAFF. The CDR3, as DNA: TGTGCCAGCAGCAGCTCGACAGCTAACACTGAAGCTTTCTTT.

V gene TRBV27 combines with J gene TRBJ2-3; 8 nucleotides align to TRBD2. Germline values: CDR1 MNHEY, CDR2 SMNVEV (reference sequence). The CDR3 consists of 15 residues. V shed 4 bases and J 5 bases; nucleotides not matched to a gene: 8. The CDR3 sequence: CASSSSGGVGDTQYF. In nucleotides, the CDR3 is TGTGCCAGCAGTTCATCCGGGGGGGTTGGAGATACGCAGTATTTT.

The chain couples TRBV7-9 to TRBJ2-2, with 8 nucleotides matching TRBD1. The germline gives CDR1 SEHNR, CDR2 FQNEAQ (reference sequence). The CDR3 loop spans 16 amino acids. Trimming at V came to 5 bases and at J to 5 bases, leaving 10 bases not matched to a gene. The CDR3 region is CASSPVQGAKTGELFF. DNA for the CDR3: TGTGCCAGCAGCCCGGTTCAGGGGGCAAAAACCGGGGAGCTGTTTTTT.